A selection of T cell receptor beta chains follows, all from one sample in a study of vaccination and CD4 T cells after COVID-19. These receptors' antigens are unknown. TCRdb fed the PCR reads into MiXCR, producing one record per CDR3 protein. This repertoire shows approximately 13,000 distinct CDR3 sequences, roughly 50% found once; its top ten account for about 10%. This material consisted of CD4+ T cells from blood, cultured in vitro, taken before SARS-CoV-2 vaccination. The receptors originated from a human donor who had recovered from COVID-19. Both conserved end residues are part of each CDR3. A D gene is named only where the DNA matches it firmly. Expanded clones are given a class, and other clones once, few, many or no size at all.

.	TRBJ2-3	TRBV20-1	.	CSAPREIGTDTQYF	TGCAGTGCCCCCAGGGAGATTGGCACAGATACGCAGTATTTT
.	TRBJ1-6	TRBV5-4	TRBD1	CVSSWRLRQGRSSSYNSPLHF	TGTGTCAGCAGCTGGAGATTGCGACAGGGCCGCTCAAGCTCCTATAATTCACCCCTCCACTTT
.	TRBJ1-5	TRBV19	.	CATRGGINQPQHF	TGTGCCACTCGGGGGGGGATCAATCAGCCCCAGCATTTT
few	TRBJ1-2	TRBV20-1	.	CSARRQIYGYTF	TGCAGTGCCCGCCGTCAAATCTATGGCTACACCTTC
.	TRBJ1-3	TRBV20-1	.	CSARYLGGFGNTIYF	TGCAGTGCTAGATACCTAGGGGGTTTCGGAAACACCATATATTTT
.	TRBJ1-3	TRBV7-9	.	CASSLAAGKGNTIYF	TGTGCCAGCAGCTTAGCGGCGGGAAAAGGAAACACCATATATTTT
large	TRBJ2-5	TRBV7-2	TRBD1	CASSLGTGFQETQYF	TGTGCCAGCAGCTTAGGGACAGGGTTCCAAGAGACCCAGTACTTC
.	TRBJ2-7	TRBV6-2/TRBV6-3	TRBD1	CASSSFMTGQVGEQYF	TGTGCCAGCAGTTCGTTTATGACAGGGCAGGTTGGCGAGCAGTACTTC
.	TRBJ1-2	TRBV24-1	.	CATSEHTDRDKDGYTF	TGTGCCACCAGTGAACACACTGACCGGGACAAAGATGGCTACACCTTC
.	TRBJ1-5	TRBV6-2/TRBV6-3	.	CASSYSDWSGLNQPQHF	TGTGCCAGCAGTTACTCGGATTGGTCAGGACTCAATCAGCCCCAGCATTTT
once	TRBJ1-2	TRBV27	.	CASSSWGVGYTF	TGTGCCAGCAGTTCATGGGGAGTTGGCTACACCTTC
once	TRBJ2-2	TRBV11-1	TRBD2	CASSLSGTNTGELFF	TGTGCCAGCAGCCTTAGCGGGACGAACACCGGGGAGCTGTTTTTT
.	TRBJ2-1	TRBV6-2/TRBV6-3	.	CASSPITGGVYNEQFF	TGTGCCAGCAGCCCTATCACAGGGGGGGTCTACAATGAGCAGTTCTTC
.	TRBJ2-3	TRBV19	.	CASSVTWTRPSTDTQYF	TGTGCCAGTAGCGTCACCTGGACGCGGCCTAGCACAGATACGCAGTATTTT
once	TRBJ1-1	TRBV6-1	TRBD1	CASSGDRTYTEAFF	TGTGCCAGCAGTGGGGACAGGACCTACACTGAAGCTTTCTTT
few	TRBJ1-2	TRBV6-1	TRBD1	CASSKDRAPYGYTF	TGTGCCAGCAGTAAGGACAGGGCCCCCTATGGCTACACCTTC
.	TRBJ2-3	TRBV6-2/TRBV6-3	TRBD2	CASGYSGGAPDTQYF	TGTGCCAGCGGATATAGCGGGGGGGCCCCAGATACGCAGTATTTT
few	TRBJ2-7	TRBV15	.	CATSRGGEGSEQYF	TGTGCCACCAGCAGAGGGGGTGAGGGTTCCGAGCAGTACTTC
few	TRBJ2-5	TRBV20-1	TRBD2	CSARAPGTRGTQYF	TGCAGTGCTAGGGCCCCCGGGACTAGAGGGACCCAGTACTTC
.	TRBJ2-2	TRBV11-2	TRBD2	CASSLGRGYTGELFF	TGTGCCAGCAGTTTAGGGCGGGGGTACACCGGGGAGCTGTTTTTT
.	TRBJ2-2	TRBV6-1	TRBD1	CASAGTGFTGELFF	TGTGCCAGCGCAGGGACAGGCTTCACCGGGGAGCTGTTTTTT
.	TRBJ2-1	TRBV11-2	TRBD2	CASTAGVLGDEQFF	TGTGCCAGCACGGCGGGAGTCCTCGGGGATGAGCAGTTCTTC
.	TRBJ2-5	TRBV24-1	TRBD2	CATSDSRAGLQETRYF	TGTGCCACCAGTGATTCTCGAGCGGGGCTACAAGAGACCCGGTACTTC
.	TRBJ1-1	TRBV19	TRBD1	CASISRGGLAEAFF	TGTGCCAGTATTAGCAGGGGGGGTTTAGCAGAAGCTTTCTTT
.	TRBJ2-6	TRBV11-3	.	CASSPRATPSGANVLTF	TGTGCCAGCAGCCCGCGTGCGACACCCTCTGGGGCCAACGTCCTGACTTTC
.	TRBJ1-1	TRBV7-9	.	CASDRDEGPVTEAFF	TGTGCCAGCGACCGGGACGAGGGCCCGGTGACTGAAGCTTTCTTT
.	TRBJ2-7	TRBV7-2	.	CASSTRRSAGHEQYF	TGTGCCAGCAGTACGAGACGGAGTGCGGGCCACGAGCAGTACTTC
.	TRBJ1-1	TRBV27	TRBD1	CASSWDSWDTEAFF	TGTGCCAGCAGTTGGGACAGCTGGGACACTGAAGCTTTCTTT
.	TRBJ2-7	TRBV7-9	TRBD2	CASSRLAEEQYF	TGTGCCAGCAGCCGACTAGCGGAAGAGCAGTACTTC
medium-sized	TRBJ2-1	TRBV6-2/TRBV6-3	.	CASNRDNRVSSEQFF	TGTGCCAGCAACCGGGATAACAGGGTTTCGAGTGAGCAGTTCTTC
.	TRBJ2-3	TRBV20-1	TRBD2	CSAKSGTSGSTDTQYF	TGCAGTGCTAAATCCGGGACTAGCGGGAGTACAGATACGCAGTATTTT
.	TRBJ1-2	TRBV19	.	CASSGPSGYGYTF	TGTGCCAGTAGCGGTCCTTCAGGTTATGGCTACACCTTC
.	TRBJ2-7	TRBV20-1	.	CSARRGGSFNTYEQYF	TGCAGTGCTAGAAGGGGGGGCAGCTTTAATACCTACGAGCAGTACTTC
.	TRBJ2-7	TRBV7-2	.	CASSLVAGSVEQYF	TGTGCCAGCAGCTTAGTTGCAGGATCGGTCGAGCAGTACTTC
.	TRBJ1-3	TRBV7-2	.	CASSLLPLFSGNTIYF	TGTGCCAGCAGCTTATTACCTTTATTCTCTGGAAACACCATATATTTT
few	TRBJ1-1	TRBV6-5	.	CASSYVAFGSNTEAFF	TGTGCCAGCAGTTACGTGGCATTTGGGAGTAACACTGAAGCTTTCTTT
.	TRBJ2-2	TRBV11-2	.	CASSLLRSGVTGELFF	TGTGCCAGCAGCTTATTAAGGAGTGGGGTCACCGGGGAGCTGTTTTTT
.	TRBJ1-1	TRBV6-1	.	CASSNRALTMNTEAFF	TGTGCCAGCAGTAACAGGGCCCTTACTATGAACACTGAAGCTTTCTTT
.	TRBJ1-2	TRBV10-3	.	CAISDRALGGYTF	TGTGCCATCAGTGACCGGGCCCTAGGTGGCTACACCTTC
.	TRBJ1-1	TRBV2	.	CASRSLQGTTEAFF	TGTGCCAGCAGGAGCCTACAGGGCACAACTGAAGCTTTCTTT
few	TRBJ2-3	TRBV20-1	.	CSASASTDTQYF	TGCAGTGCTTCCGCTAGCACAGATACGCAGTATTTT
.	TRBJ2-7	TRBV7-2	.	CASSLAPMRDIYEQYF	TGTGCCAGCAGCTTAGCCCCGATGAGGGATATATACGAGCAGTACTTC
.	TRBJ1-6	TRBV6-1	TRBD1	CASQGGNIYNSPLHF	TGTGCCAGCCAGGGGGGAAACATCTATAATTCACCCCTCCACTTT
few	TRBJ1-1	TRBV19	TRBD1	CASSRIQGANTEAFF	TGTGCCAGTAGTAGAATACAGGGGGCGAACACTGAAGCTTTCTTT
.	TRBJ1-6	TRBV7-8	TRBD1	CASSLPTGGGNSPLHF	TGTGCCAGCAGCTTACCGACAGGGGGCGGTAATTCACCCCTCCACTTT
few	TRBJ1-2	TRBV6-5	TRBD1	CASSYLGDRVRGYTF	TGTGCCAGCAGTTACCTCGGGGACAGGGTGCGTGGCTACACCTTC
.	TRBJ1-2	TRBV20-1	.	CSARDWRAAHSF	TGCAGTGCTAGAGATTGGCGGGCCGCGCATTCCTTC
.	TRBJ1-5	TRBV20-1	.	CSATETPGQPQHF	TGCAGTGCTACGGAGACCCCGGGGCAGCCCCAGCATTTT
.	TRBJ1-5	TRBV7-9	.	CASSLGGLHDQPQHF	TGTGCCAGCAGCTTAGGAGGGCTCCACGATCAGCCCCAGCATTTT
few	TRBJ2-1	TRBV6-1	.	CASSGMGWEQFF	TGTGCCAGCAGTGGGATGGGGTGGGAGCAGTTCTTC
medium-sized	TRBJ1-3	TRBV6-1	TRBD1	CASSTRTGTYSGNTIYF	TGTGCCAGCAGTACACGGACAGGGACATACTCTGGAAACACCATATATTTT
.	TRBJ1-5	TRBV18	.	CASSPRVGPNQPQHF	TGTGCCAGCTCTCCTAGGGTAGGACCGAATCAGCCCCAGCATTTT